What follows describes a single TCR beta chain. Its antigen is not known. These data are taken from a study of cytomegalovirus exposure and HLA in healthy donors. Study details: The 120 validation repertoires were reported in a later analysis to have been generated on the same platform as the approximately 700 first-cohort repertoires.

Measured with immunoSEQ multiplex PCR; TCRdb has only the in-frame clones, and not every one. The repertoire consists of approximately 150,000 clones, with around 82% occurring once and the leading ten covering roughly 10%. Germline V gene lookup returns CDR1 SNHLY and CDR2 FYNNEI. Trimming shortened V by 6 bases and J by 4 bases, and 15 bases separated the two germline ends. The CDR3 totals 14 residues. Findings of the study overall: Cytomegalovirus-associated status was assigned to more than 150 TCR beta chains. Most TCR sequences were rare, but some public TCRs occurred in many donors. The classifier reportedly diagnosed cytomegalovirus status with high specificity and sensitivity.

V is TRBV2 and J is TRBJ2-5; D is uncertain. This receptor was obtained from a man aged 25-45 years in good health and CMV-seropositive. The material sequenced was PBMCs. CDR3 amino acids: CASSFGPTGETQYF. The DNA of the CDR3 is TGTGCCAGCAGCTTTGGTCCCACGGGAGAGACCCAGTACTTC.